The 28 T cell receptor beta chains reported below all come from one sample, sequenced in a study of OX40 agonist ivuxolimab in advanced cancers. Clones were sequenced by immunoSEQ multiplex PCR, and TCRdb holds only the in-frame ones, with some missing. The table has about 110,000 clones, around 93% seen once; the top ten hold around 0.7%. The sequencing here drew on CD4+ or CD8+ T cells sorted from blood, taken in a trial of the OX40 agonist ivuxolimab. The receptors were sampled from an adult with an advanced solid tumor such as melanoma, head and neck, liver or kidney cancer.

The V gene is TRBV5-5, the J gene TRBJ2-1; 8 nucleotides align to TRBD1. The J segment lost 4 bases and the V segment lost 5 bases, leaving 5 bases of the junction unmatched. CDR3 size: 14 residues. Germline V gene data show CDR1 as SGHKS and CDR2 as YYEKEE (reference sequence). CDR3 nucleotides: TGTGCCAGCAGACCGACAGGGGTATACAATGAGCAGTTCTTC. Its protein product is CASRPTGVYNEQFF.

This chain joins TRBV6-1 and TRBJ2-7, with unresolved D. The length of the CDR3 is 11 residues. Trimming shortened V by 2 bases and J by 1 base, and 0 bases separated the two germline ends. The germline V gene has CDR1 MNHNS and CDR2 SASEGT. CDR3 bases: TGTGCCAGCAGTGAATCCTACGAGCAGTACTTC. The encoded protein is CASSESYEQYF.

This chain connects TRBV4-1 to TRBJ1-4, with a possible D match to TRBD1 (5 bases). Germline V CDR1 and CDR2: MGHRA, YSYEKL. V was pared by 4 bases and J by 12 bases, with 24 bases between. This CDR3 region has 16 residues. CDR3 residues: CASSPSIGAGLGQLFF. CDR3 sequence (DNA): TGCGCCAGCAGCCCTTCGATCGGGGCCGGGCTCGGGCAACTGTTTTTT.

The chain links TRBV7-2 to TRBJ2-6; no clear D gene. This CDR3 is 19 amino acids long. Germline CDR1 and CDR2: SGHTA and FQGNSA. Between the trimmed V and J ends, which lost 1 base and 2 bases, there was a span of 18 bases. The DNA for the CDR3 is TGTGCCAGCAGCTTAGACGGAGACGTAACCGGCGCTGGGGCCAACGTCCTGACTTTC. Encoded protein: CASSLDGDVTGAGANVLTF. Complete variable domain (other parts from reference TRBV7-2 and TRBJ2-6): GAGVSQSPSNKVTEKGKDVELRCDPISGHTALYWYRQSLGQGLEFLIYFQGNSAPDKSGLPSDRFSAERTGGSVSTLTIQRTQQEDSAVYLCASSLDGDVTGAGANVLTFGAGSRLTVL.

For the CDR3, the DNA is TGTGCCAGCAGCGTGGTAGCGGGACAGGGCGGTGAGCAGTTCTTC. Amino acid sequence: CASSVVAGQGGEQFF. V is TRBV7-2 and J is TRBJ2-1; TRBD1 might be the D (9 bases). This CDR3 has 15 amino acids. Trimming stripped 5 bases from V and 9 bases from J, with 20 bases between. Germline V gene lookup returns CDR1 SGHTA and CDR2 FQGNSA.

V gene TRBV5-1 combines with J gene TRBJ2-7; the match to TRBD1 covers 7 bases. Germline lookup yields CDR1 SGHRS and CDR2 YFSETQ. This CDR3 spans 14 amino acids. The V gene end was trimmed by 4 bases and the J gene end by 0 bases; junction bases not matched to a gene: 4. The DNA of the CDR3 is TGCGCCAGCAGCCCCCGGACAGGCTCCTACGAGCAGTACTTC. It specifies CASSPRTGSYEQYF.

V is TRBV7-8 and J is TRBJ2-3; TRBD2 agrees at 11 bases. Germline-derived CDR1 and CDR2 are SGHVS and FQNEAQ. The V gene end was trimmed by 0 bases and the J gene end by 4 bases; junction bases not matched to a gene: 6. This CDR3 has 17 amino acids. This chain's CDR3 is CASSLALSGRAPDTQYF. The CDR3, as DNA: TGTGCCAGCAGCTTAGCCCTTAGCGGGAGGGCCCCAGATACGCAGTATTTT.

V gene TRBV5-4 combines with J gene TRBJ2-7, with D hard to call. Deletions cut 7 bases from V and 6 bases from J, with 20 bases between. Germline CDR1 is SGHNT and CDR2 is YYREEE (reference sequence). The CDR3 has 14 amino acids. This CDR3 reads CASHNSTIPGEQYF. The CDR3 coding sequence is TGTGCCAGCCATAACTCGACCATCCCGGGCGAGCAGTACTTC. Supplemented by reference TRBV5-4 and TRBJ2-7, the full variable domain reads ETGVTQSPTHLIKTRGQQVTLRCSSQSGHNTVSWYQQALGQGPQFIFQYYREEENGRGNFPPRFSGLQFPNYSSELNVNALELDDSALYLCASHNSTIPGEQYFGPGTRLTVT.

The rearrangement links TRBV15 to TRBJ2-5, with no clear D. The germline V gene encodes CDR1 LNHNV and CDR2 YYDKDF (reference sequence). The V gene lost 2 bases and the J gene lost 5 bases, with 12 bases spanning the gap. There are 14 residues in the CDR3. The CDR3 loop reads CATSRIPGRETQYF. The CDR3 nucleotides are TGTGCCACCAGCAGAATTCCAGGAAGGGAGACCCAGTACTTC. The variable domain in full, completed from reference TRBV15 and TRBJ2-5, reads DAMVIQNPRYQVTQFGKPVTLSCSQTLNHNVMYWYQQKSSQAPKLLFHYYDKDFNNEADTPDNFQSRRPNTSFCFLDIRSPGLGDTAMYLCATSRIPGRETQYFGPGTRLLVL.

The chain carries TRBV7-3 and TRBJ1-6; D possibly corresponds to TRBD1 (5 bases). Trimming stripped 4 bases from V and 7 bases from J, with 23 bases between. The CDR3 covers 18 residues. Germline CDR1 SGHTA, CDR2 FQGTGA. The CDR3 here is CASSSNPGHTGVNSPLHF. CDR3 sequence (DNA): TGTGCCAGCAGCTCTAACCCGGGGCACACCGGGGTAAATTCACCCCTCCACTTT.

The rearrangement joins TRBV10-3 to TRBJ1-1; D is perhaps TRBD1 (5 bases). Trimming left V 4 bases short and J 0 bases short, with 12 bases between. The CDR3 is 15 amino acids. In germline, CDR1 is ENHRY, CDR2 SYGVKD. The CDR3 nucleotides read TGTGCCATCAGTGCAAATGGGGGAATGAACACTGAAGCTTTCTTT. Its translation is CAISANGGMNTEAFF.

CDR3 in amino acids: CASSLGQGYREQYF. CDR3 nucleotide sequence: TGTGCCAGCAGTTTGGGACAGGGATACCGCGAGCAGTACTTC. The chain combines TRBV6-1 with TRBJ2-7, with 9 bases matching TRBD1. The junction had 8 bases not matched to a gene; V was cut back by 5 bases and J by 6 bases. This CDR3 is built from 14 residues. In germline, CDR1 is MNHNS, CDR2 SASEGT.

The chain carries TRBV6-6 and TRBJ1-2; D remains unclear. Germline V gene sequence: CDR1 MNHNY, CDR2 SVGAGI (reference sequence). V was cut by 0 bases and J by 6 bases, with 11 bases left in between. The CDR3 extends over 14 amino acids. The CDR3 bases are TGTGCCAGCAGTTACTCGGAGGGAGGCGATGGCTACACCTTC. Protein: CASSYSEGGDGYTF.

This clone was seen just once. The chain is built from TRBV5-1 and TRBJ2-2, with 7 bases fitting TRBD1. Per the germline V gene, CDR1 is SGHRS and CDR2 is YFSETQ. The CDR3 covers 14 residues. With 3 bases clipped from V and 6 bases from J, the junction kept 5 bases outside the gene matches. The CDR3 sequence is CASSWYTGAGELFF. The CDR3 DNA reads TGCGCCAGCAGCTGGTACACAGGGGCCGGGGAGCTGTTTTTT.

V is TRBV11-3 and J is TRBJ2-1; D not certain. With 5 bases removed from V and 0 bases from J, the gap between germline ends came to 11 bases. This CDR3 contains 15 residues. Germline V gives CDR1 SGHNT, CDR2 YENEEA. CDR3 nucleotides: TGTGCCAGCAGCCCCGGATCCAGCTCCTACAATGAGCAGTTCTTC. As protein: CASSPGSSSYNEQFF.

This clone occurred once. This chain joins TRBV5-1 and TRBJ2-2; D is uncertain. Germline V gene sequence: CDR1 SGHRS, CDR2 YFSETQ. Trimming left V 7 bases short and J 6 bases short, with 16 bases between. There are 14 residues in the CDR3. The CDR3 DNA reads TGCGCCAGCTCGGATCAGACCCTGCCCGGGGAGCTGTTTTTT. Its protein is CASSDQTLPGELFF.

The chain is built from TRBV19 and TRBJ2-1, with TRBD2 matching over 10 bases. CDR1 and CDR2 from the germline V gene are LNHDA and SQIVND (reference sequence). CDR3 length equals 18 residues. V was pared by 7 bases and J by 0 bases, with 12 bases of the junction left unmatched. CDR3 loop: CASTSTLIAGGSYNEQFF. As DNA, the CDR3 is TGTGCCAGTACCTCGACCCTGATAGCGGGAGGCTCCTACAATGAGCAGTTCTTC.

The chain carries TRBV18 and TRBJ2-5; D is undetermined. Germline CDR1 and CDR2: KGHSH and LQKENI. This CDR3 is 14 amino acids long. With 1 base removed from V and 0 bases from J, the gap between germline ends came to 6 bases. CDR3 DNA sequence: TGTGCCAGCTCACCACAAGTGTACCAAGAGACCCAGTACTTC. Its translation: CASSPQVYQETQYF.

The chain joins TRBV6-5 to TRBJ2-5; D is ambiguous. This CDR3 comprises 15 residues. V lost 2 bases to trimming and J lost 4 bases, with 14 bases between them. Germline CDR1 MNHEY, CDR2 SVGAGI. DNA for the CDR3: TGTGCCAGCAGTTACCTCGGACGAACGGGAGAGACCCAGTACTTC. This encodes CASSYLGRTGETQYF.

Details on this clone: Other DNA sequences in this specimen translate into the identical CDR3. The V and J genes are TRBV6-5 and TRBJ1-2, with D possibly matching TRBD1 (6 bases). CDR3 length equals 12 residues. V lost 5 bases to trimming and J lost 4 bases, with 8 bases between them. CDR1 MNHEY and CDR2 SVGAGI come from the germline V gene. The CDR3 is CASSPQGYGYTF. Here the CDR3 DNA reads TGTGCCAGCAGTCCACAGGGCTATGGCTACACCTTC.

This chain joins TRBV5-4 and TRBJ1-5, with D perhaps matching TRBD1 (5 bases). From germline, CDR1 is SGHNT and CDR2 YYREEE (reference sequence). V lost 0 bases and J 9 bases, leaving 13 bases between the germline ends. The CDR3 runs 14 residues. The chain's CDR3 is CASSLDATDRPQHF. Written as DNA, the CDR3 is TGTGCCAGCAGCTTGGATGCGACAGACCGGCCCCAGCATTTT.

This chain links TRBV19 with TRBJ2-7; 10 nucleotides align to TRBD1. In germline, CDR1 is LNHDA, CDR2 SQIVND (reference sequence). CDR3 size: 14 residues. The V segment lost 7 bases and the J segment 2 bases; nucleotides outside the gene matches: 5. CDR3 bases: TGTGCCAGTAAAAGACAGGGGGCACCCTACGAGCAGTACTTC. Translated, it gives CASKRQGAPYEQYF.

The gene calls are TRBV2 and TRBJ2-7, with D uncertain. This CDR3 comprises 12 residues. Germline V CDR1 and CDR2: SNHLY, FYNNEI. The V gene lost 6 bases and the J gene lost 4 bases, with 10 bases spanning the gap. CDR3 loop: CASRGYLYEQYF. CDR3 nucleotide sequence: TGTGCCAGCAGGGGGTACCTGTACGAGCAGTACTTC.

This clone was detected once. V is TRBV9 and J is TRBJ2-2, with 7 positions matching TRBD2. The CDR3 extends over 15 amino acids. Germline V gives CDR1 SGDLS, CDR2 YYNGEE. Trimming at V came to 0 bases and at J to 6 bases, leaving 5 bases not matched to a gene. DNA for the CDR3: TGTGCCAGCAGCGTAGGGGAGGGGCAGGCCGGGGAGCTGTTTTTT. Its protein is CASSVGEGQAGELFF.

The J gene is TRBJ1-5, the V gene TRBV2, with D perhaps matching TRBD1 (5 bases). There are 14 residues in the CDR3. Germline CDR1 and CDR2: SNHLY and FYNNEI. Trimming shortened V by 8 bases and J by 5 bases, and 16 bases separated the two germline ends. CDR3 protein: CASGGVFEHQPQHF. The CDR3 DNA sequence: TGTGCCAGCGGGGGGGTCTTTGAGCATCAGCCCCAGCATTTT.

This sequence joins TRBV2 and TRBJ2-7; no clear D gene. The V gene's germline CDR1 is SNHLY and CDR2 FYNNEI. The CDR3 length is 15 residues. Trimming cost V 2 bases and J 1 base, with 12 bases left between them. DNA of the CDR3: TGTGCCAGCAGTGAACGAGAGATCCCTTCCTACGAGCAGTACTTC. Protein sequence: CASSEREIPSYEQYF.

CDR3 DNA: TGCGCCAGCAGTCCCTGTGACGGTAAGAACACTGAAGCTTTCTTT. It translates to CASSPCDGKNTEAFF. This sequence joins TRBV23-1 and TRBJ1-1; D call uncertain. TRBV23-1 falls under the ORF class, with uncertain function. The CDR3 contains 15 residues. Trimming removed 4 bases at V and 1 base at J, with 13 bases between.

CDR3 residues: CASSPQGQGIGYEQYF. The CDR3 DNA follows: TGTGCCAGCAGCCCGCAGGGACAGGGGATCGGCTACGAGCAGTACTTC. The chain links TRBV13 to TRBJ2-7; 10 nucleotides agree with TRBD1. CDR3 length: 16 residues. With V trimmed by 5 bases and J by 3 bases, 10 bases remained unmatched. Germline V CDR1 and CDR2: PRHDT, FYEKMQ (reference sequence).